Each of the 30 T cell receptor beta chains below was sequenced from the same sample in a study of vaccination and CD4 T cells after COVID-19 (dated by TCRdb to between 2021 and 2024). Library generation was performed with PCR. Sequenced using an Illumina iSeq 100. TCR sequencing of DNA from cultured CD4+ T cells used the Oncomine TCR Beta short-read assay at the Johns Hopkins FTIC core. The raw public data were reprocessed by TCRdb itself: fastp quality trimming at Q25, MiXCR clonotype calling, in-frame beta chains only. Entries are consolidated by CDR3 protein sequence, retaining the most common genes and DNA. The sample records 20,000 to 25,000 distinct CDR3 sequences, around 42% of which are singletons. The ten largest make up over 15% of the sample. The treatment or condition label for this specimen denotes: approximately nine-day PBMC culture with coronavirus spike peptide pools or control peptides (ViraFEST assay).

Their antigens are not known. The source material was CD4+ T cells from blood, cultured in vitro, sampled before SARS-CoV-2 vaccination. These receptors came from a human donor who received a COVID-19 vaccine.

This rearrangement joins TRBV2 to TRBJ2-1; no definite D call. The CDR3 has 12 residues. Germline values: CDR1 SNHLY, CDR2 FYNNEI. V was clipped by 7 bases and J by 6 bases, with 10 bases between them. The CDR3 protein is CASNRDPNEQFF. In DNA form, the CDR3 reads TGTGCCAGCAATAGGGATCCCAATGAGCAGTTCTTC.

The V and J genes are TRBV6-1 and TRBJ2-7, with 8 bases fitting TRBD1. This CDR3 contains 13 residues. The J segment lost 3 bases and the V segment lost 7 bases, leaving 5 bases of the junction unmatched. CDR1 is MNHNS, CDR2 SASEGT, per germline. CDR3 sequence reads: CASKGQEHYEQYF. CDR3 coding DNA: TGTGCCAGCAAGGGACAGGAGCACTACGAGCAGTACTTC.

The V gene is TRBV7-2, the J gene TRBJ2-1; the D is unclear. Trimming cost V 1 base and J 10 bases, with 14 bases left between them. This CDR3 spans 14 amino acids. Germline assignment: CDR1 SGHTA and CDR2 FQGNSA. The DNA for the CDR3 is TGTGCCAGCAGCTTAGAGTTTGCGGTAGGGGAGCAGTTCTTC. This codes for CASSLEFAVGEQFF.

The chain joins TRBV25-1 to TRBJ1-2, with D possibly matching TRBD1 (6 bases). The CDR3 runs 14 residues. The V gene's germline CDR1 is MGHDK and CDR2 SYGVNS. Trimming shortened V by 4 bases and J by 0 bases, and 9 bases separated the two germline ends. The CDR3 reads CASSVGGPNYGYTF. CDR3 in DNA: TGTGCCAGCAGTGTAGGGGGTCCTAACTATGGCTACACCTTC.

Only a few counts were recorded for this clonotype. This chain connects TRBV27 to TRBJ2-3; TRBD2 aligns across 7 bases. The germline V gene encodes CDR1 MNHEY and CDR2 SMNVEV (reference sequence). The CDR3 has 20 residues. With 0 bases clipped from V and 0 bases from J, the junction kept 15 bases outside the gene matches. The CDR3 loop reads CASSLSSRGNLLPSTDTQYF. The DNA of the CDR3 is TGTGCCAGCAGTTTATCATCGCGGGGGAACCTTCTACCTAGCACAGATACGCAGTATTTT.

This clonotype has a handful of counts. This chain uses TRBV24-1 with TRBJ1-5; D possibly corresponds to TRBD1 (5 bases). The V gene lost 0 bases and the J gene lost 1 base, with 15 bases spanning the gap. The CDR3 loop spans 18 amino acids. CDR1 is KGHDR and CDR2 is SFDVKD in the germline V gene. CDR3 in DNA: TGTGCCACCAGTGATTTGCGGGGACGAGGACTAAGCAATCAGCCCCAGCATTTT. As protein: CATSDLRGRGLSNQPQHF.

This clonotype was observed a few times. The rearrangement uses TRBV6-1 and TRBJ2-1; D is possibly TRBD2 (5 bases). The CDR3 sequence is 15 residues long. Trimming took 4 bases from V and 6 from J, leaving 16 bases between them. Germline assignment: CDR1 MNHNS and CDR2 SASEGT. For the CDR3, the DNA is TGTGCCAGCAGTGGCTTTGAGAGGGCGGGCAATGAGCAGTTCTTC. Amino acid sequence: CASSGFERAGNEQFF.

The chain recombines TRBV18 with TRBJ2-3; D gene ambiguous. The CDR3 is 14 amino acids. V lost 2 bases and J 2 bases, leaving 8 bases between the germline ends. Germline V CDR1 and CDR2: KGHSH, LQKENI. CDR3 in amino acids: CASSPTSLTDTQYF. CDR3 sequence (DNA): TGTGCCAGCTCACCAACATCTCTCACAGATACGCAGTATTTT.

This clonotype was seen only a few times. CDR3 amino acids: CASSRTGYEQYF. CDR3 bases: TGTGCCAGCAGTCGGACGGGGTACGAGCAGTACTTC. The rearrangement uses TRBV6-1 and TRBJ2-7, with D perhaps matching TRBD2 (5 bases). Trimming pared 5 bases from V and 4 bases from J, leaving 9 bases between. This CDR3 region has 12 residues. The germline V gene has CDR1 MNHNS and CDR2 SASEGT.

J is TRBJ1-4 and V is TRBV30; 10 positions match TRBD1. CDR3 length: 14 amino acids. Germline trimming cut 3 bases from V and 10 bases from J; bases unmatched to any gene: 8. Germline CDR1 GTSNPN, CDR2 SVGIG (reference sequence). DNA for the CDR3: TGTGCCTGGAGCCTGGACAGGGGGGGCGGAAAACTGTTTTTT. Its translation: CAWSLDRGGGKLFF.

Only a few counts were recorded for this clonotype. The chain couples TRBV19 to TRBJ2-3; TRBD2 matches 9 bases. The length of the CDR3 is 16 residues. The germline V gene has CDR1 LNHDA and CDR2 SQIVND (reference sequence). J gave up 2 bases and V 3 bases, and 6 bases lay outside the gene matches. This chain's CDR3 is CASSMVAGEYTDTQYF. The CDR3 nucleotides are TGTGCCAGTAGTATGGTAGCGGGGGAATACACAGATACGCAGTATTTT.

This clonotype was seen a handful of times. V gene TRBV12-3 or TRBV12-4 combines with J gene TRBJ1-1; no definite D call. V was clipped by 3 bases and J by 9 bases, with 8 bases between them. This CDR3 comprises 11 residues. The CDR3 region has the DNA TGTGCCAGCAGTTTTCCGGGTCAAGCTTTCTTT. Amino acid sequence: CASSFPGQAFF.

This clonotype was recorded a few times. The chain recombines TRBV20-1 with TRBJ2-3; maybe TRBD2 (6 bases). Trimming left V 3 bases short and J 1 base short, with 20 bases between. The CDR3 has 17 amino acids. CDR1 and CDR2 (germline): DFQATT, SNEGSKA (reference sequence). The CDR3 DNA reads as TGCAGTGCTAGGAGTGGTGGGGCAGGAGGGGGCACAGATACGCAGTATTTT. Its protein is CSARSGGAGGGTDTQYF.

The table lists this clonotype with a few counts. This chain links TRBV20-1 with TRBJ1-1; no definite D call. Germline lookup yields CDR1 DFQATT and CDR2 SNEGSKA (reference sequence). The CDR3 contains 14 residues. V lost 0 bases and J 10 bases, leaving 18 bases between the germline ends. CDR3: CSARDLGPGYGAFF. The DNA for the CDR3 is TGCAGTGCTAGAGACCTGGGCCCGGGATATGGAGCTTTCTTT.

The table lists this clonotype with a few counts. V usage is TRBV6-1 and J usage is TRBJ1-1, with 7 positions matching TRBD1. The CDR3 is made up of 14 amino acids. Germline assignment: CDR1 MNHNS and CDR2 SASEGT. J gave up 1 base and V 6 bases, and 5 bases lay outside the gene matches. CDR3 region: CASRTGTANTEAFF. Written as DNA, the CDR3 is TGTGCCAGCAGGACCGGGACAGCGAACACTGAAGCTTTCTTT.

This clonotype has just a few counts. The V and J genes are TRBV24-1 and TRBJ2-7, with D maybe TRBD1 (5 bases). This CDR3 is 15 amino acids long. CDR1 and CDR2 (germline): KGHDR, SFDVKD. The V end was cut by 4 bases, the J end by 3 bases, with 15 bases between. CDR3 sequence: CATSEGGAQGYEQYF. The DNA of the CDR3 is TGTGCCACCAGTGAAGGTGGGGCGCAGGGCTACGAGCAGTACTTC.

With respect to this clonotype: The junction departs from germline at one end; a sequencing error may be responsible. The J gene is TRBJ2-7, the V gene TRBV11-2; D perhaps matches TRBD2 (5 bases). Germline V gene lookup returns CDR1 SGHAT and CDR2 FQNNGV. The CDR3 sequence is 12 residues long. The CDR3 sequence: CVSSKSGYEQYF. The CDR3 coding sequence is TGTGTCAGCAGCAAGAGCGGCTACGAGCAGTACTTC.

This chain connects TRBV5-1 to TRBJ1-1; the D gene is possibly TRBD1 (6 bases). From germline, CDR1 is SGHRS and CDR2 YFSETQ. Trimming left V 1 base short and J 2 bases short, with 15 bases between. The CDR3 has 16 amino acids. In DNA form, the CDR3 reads TGCGCCAGCAGCTTGATGGTTCAGGGGAGTAACACTGAAGCTTTCTTT. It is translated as CASSLMVQGSNTEAFF.

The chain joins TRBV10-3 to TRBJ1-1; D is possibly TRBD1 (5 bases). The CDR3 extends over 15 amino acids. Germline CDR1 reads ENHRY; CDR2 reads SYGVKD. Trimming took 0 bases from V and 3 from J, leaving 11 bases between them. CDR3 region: CAISESIEGYTEAFF. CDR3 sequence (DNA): TGTGCCATCAGTGAGTCGATAGAGGGGTACACTGAAGCTTTCTTT.

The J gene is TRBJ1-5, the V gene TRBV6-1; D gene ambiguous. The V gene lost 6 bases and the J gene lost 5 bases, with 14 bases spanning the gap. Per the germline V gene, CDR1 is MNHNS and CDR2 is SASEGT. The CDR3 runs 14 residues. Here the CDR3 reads CASSADPGDQPQHF. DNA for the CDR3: TGTGCCAGCAGCGCCGACCCCGGGGATCAGCCCCAGCATTTT.

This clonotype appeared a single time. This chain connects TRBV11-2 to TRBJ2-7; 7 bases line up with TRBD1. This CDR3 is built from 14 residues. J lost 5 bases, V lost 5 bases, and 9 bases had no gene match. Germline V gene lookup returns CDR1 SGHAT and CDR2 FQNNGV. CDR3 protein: CASSPINRGHEQYF. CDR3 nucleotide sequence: TGTGCCAGCAGCCCAATTAACAGGGGCCACGAGCAGTACTTC.

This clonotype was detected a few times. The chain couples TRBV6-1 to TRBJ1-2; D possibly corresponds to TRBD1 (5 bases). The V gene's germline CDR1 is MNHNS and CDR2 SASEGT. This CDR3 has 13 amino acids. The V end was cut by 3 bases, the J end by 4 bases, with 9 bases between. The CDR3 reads CASSDRVGYGYTF. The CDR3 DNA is TGTGCCAGCAGTGACAGGGTGGGCTATGGCTACACCTTC.

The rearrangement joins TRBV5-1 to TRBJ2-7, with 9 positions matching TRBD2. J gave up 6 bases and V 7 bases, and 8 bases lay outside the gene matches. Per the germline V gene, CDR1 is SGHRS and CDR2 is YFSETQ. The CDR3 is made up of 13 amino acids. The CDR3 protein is CASAAGGISEQYF. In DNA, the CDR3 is TGCGCCAGCGCTGCGGGGGGGATCAGCGAGCAGTACTTC.

CDR3 in amino acids: CSALQFSNQPQHF. CDR3 bases: TGCAGTGCCCTACAGTTTAGCAATCAGCCCCAGCATTTT. The V gene is TRBV20-1, the J gene TRBJ1-5; D call uncertain. With 6 bases removed from V and 0 bases from J, the gap between germline ends came to 9 bases. This CDR3 contains 13 residues. Germline CDR1 and CDR2: DFQATT and SNEGSKA (reference sequence).

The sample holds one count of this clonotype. The CDR3 spells CASSHPTGGNTEAFF. The DNA for the CDR3 is TGCGCCAGCAGCCACCCGACAGGGGGAAACACTGAAGCTTTCTTT. J is TRBJ1-1 and V is TRBV4-1, with TRBD1 identical over 9 bases. V shed 3 bases, J shed 2 bases, and the junction held 4 bases outside the gene matches. The CDR3 has 15 residues. The germline gives CDR1 MGHRA, CDR2 YSYEKL.

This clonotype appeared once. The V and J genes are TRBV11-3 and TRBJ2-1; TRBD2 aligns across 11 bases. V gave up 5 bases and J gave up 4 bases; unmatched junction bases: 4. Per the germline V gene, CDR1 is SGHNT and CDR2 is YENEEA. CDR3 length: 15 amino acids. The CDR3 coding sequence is TGTGCCAGCAGCCCTCTAGCGGGGGGATACAATGAGCAGTTCTTC. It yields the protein CASSPLAGGYNEQFF.

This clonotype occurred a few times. The CDR3 sequence is CASSPRSSEQFF. The CDR3, as DNA: TGTGCCAGCAGCCCACGGTCAAGCGAGCAGTTCTTC. The chain uses TRBV11-3 and TRBJ2-1; no clear D. This CDR3 spans 12 amino acids. V was cut by 5 bases and J by 10 bases, with 12 bases left in between. Germline CDR1 and CDR2: SGHNT and YENEEA.

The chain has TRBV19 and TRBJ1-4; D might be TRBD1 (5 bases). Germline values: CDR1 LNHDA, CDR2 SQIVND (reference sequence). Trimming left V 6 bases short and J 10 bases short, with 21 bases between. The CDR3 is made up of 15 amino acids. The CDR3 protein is CASSHGAPIRRKLFF. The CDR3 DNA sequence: TGTGCCAGTAGCCACGGGGCGCCGATACGAAGAAAACTGTTTTTT.

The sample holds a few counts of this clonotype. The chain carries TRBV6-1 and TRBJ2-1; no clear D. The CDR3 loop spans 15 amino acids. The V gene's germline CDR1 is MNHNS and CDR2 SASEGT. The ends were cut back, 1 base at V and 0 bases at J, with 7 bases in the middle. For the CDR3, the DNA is TGTGCCAGCAGTGAAGAGAATTACTCCTACAATGAGCAGTTCTTC. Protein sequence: CASSEENYSYNEQFF.

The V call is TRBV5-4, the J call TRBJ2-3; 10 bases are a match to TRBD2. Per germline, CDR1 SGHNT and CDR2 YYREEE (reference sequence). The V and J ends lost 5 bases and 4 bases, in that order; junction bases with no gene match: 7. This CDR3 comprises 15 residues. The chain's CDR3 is CASSLKRGGPDTQYF. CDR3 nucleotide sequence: TGTGCCAGCAGTCTGAAGCGGGGGGGCCCAGATACGCAGTATTTT. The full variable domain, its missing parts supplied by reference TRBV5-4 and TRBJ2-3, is ETGVTQSPTHLIKTRGQQVTLRCSSQSGHNTVSWYQQALGQGPQFIFQYYREEENGRGNFPPRFSGLQFPNYSSELNVNALELDDSALYLCASSLKRGGPDTQYFGPGTRLTVL.